This TCR beta chain was documented in a study of metastatic and nonmetastatic thyroid tumors. Study-wide context: Patients with malignant and benign thyroid disease provided blood and tumor or nodule tissue, whose repertoires were compared.

CDR3 length equals 15 residues. After removal of 8 bases from V and 0 bases from J, the junction contained 7 bases not matched to a gene. CDR1 and CDR2 from the germline V gene are MNHEY and SMNVEV (reference sequence). This clone is deemed medium-sized. Its antigen is as yet unknown. In the authors' methods: Building a distant-metastasis classifier for papillary thyroid cancer drew on CDR3 differences across clinicopathological groups. Using MiXCR, TCRdb reanalyzed the PCR reads. TCRdb's processing, not the authors' own work, is the source of the V and J calls. The sample lists more than 5,500 clones, 15% to 20% seen once, with 20% to 25% in the top ten. Broader study findings: TCR beta diversity was reportedly significantly higher in malignant thyroid tumors than benign nodules, in blood and tumor.

Each patient came to thyroid surgery without any prior treatment (of any kind). Sequenced input: adjacent normal tissue. The sequence was collected from a male donor with papillary thyroid cancer or a benign thyroid nodule (not recorded which). Some clones in this sample may be carry-over from other donors' samples. V gene TRBV27 combines with J gene TRBJ2-1; 7 nucleotides line up with TRBD2. CDR3 in DNA: TGTGCCAGCGGAAGGACTAGGATCTCCTACAATGAGCAGTTCTTC. Translating gives CASGRTRISYNEQFF.